This section outlines one TCR beta chain sequence together with its context. Its specificity is not known. The CDR3 is 12 residues long. Germline assignment: CDR1 SQVTM and CDR2 ANQGSEA. The V end was cut by 2 bases, the J end by 0 bases, with 4 bases between. The record originates from a study of T cell responses to AZD1222 COVID-19 vaccine. Findings and caveats of the study: Sampled repertoires all dated from after the peak T cell response.

The method was immunoSEQ multiplex PCR; TCRdb's version includes in-frame clones alone and lacks a portion of them. The repertoire holds about 110,000 clones, 80% to 90% seen once, with 6% to 7% in the top ten. The chain links TRBV29-1 to TRBJ1-1; D is uncertain. The receptor was derived from an adult in good health. The sequenced sample was peripheral blood, obtained on day 0 of AZD1222 vaccination. CDR3 sequence reads: CSVEHLNTEAFF. CDR3 bases: TGCAGCGTTGAACACTTGAACACTGAAGCTTTCTTT.